This TCR beta chain was retrieved from a study of identical twins. The CDR3 totals 12 residues. Germline loops: CDR1 SGHDN, CDR2 FVKESK. With 1 base removed from V and 5 bases from J, the gap between germline ends came to 6 bases. This clonotype showed up many times. Its antigen is unknown. Each CDR3 protein is one row after TCRdb ran MiXCR on the 5' RACE reads. The profile shows roughly 240,000 distinct CDR3 sequences, approximately 7.9% of them singletons. Study-wide results and limits: Analyses of zero insertions could, in part, be confounded by invariant MAIT and iNKT cells. Beta out-of-frame sequences showed weaker excess twin sharing. Abundant beta clonotypes from cord blood bore fewer insertions; memory repertoires lacked this pattern.

The data were also submitted as part of a second study, on yellow fever vaccine responses in identical twins.

This sequence was found in a woman between 18 and 29 years old in good health. This chain uses TRBV14 with TRBJ2-7; D not resolved. The sequenced sample consisted of CD8+ T cells sorted from blood. This CDR3 is CASSQVRNEQYF. CDR3 sequence (DNA): TGTGCCAGCAGCCAAGTTAGGAACGAGCAGTACTTC.